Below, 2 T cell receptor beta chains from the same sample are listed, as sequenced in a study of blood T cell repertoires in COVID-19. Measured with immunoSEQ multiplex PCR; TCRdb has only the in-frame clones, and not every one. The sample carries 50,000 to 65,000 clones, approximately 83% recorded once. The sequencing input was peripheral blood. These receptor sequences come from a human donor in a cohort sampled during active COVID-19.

CDR3 in DNA: TGTGCCAGTAGTATAGACCGGGACAGAAGGGATTATGGCTACACCTTC. It encodes CASSIDRDRRDYGYTF. J is TRBJ1-2 and V is TRBV19; 7 bases are shared with TRBD1. There are 16 residues in the CDR3. V trimming: 0 bases; J trimming: 5 bases; junction bases outside the gene matches: 9. CDR1 is LNHDA and CDR2 is SQIVND in the germline V gene (reference sequence).

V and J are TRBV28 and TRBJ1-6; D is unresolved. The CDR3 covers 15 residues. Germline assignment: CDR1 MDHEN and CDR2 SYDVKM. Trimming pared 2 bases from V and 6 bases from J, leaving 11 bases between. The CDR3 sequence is CASSLLPVANSPLHF. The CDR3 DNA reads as TGTGCCAGCAGTTTACTGCCGGTCGCTAATTCACCCCTCCACTTT. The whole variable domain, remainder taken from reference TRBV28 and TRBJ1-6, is DVKVTQSSRYLVKRTGEKVFLECVQDMDHENMFWYRQDPGLGLRLIYFSYDVKMKEKGDIPEGYSVSREKKERFSLILESASTNQTSMYLCASSLLPVANSPLHFGNGTRLTVT.